This T cell receptor (beta chain) was found in a study of blood T cell repertoires in COVID-19. Study at large: Acute and convalescent COVID-19 samples came from the United States, Italy and Spain.

In the study's own analysis: For nucleated cells, counts were estimated from reference gene primer amplification. Here immunoSEQ multiplex PCR was the method, and the copy in TCRdb shows in-frame clones only, minus some. The V and J calls and clone size were taken over from that table, and D and trimming were inferred from the DNA. The table lists 430,000 or so clones, over 75% of them singletons. J was trimmed by 7 bases and V by 6 bases; bases with no gene match: 12. Looked up from germline, CDR1 is MDHEN and CDR2 is SYDVKM. The CDR3 has 15 residues. V gene TRBV28 combines with J gene TRBJ1-2; TRBD1 aligns across 9 bases. The sequenced sample was PBMCs or T cells enriched from blood (not recorded which). The sequence came from a woman between 18 and 30 years old who had been exposed to COVID-19. CDR3 loop: CASSPGTGRRGGYTF. The CDR3 DNA reads as TGTGCCAGCAGCCCAGGGACAGGGCGACGGGGTGGCTACACCTTC.